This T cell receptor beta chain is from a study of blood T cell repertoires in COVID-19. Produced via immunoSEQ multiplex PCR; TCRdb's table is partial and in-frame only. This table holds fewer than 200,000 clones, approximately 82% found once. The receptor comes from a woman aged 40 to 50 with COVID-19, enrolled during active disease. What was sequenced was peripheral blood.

CDR3 sequence: CASGFGLADSYNEQFF. The CDR3 DNA is TGTGCTAGTGGTTTCGGACTAGCGGACTCCTACAATGAGCAGTTCTTC. This chain connects TRBV12-5 to TRBJ2-1; 10 nucleotides line up with TRBD2. V dropped 3 bases and J dropped 0; count of bases not matched to a gene: 2. This CDR3 has 16 amino acids. Germline assignment: CDR1 LGHNT and CDR2 FRNRAP.